The clone carrying this TCR beta chain was found many times. Antigen unknown. This sample is drawn from a study of T-cell reconstitution after alpha-beta-depleted transplantation in children. The germline gives CDR1 SGHNT, CDR2 YYREEE (reference sequence). The CDR3 is 15 amino acids. Germline trimming cut 4 bases from V and 6 bases from J; bases unmatched to any gene: 9. Researchers prepared the TCRbeta library using unique molecular identifiers, the study reports. TCRdb reprocessed the PCR reads with MiXCR, giving one entry per CDR3 protein. The sample consists of around 300,000 distinct CDR3 sequences, approximately 10% of them appearing once. Study results and limitations: Newly made T cells mostly supplied T-cell counts and diversity one year after transplant. From surviving recipient T cells and thymic progenitors came the high day-60 TCRbeta diversity observed in some patients.

The chain employs TRBV5-4 and TRBJ2-2, with 7 nucleotides matching TRBD2. The starting material was peripheral blood, obtained 180 days after TCRalphabeta/CD19-depleted stem cell transplant. The sequence derives from a male patient aged 2-15 years who had a stem cell transplant for chronic granulomatous disease, so the T cells may come from the graft donor. The CDR3 DNA reads TGTGCCAGCAGCCGGAGCGGGGACGGTGCCGGGGAGCTGTTTTTT. Amino acid sequence: CASSRSGDGAGELFF.